This note documents a single T cell receptor (beta chain) sequence. This sample is part of a study of blood T cell repertoires in COVID-19. Background on the study: Researchers got acute and convalescent COVID-19 samples from the United States, Italy and Spain. PBMCs, B-cell-depleted T cells, or T cells were the source of the cDNA or gDNA that made up the material.

Germline values: CDR1 LNHDA, CDR2 SQIVND (reference sequence). V trimming: 4 bases; J trimming: 1 base; junction bases outside the gene matches: 9. This CDR3 is built from 17 residues. In the original analysis: Reference gene primer amplification yielded estimated nucleated cell counts. Assay: immunoSEQ multiplex PCR; the TCRdb copy retains only in-frame clones and omits some. V, J and clone size were drawn from that table, and D and trimming were deduced from the DNA. Found here are some 30,000 clones, about 89% of them singletons; the top ten hold around 40%. The sequenced sample was peripheral blood. This chain joins TRBV19 and TRBJ1-4, with TRBD1 matching 7 bases. This receptor was taken from a human donor in a cohort sampled during active COVID-19. In nucleotides, the CDR3 is TGTGCCAGTAGTAGGACAGGATTCCAACGAACTAATGAAAAACTGTTTTTT. As protein: CASSRTGFQRTNEKLFF.